The 24 T cell receptor beta chains below come from one sample, sequenced in a study of blood T cell repertoires in COVID-19. Clones were read by immunoSEQ multiplex PCR, and TCRdb kept only the in-frame ones, dropping some. The sample consists of about 120,000 clones, almost 70% of them appearing once. Sequencing input: peripheral blood. The receptors shown here come from a woman in her 70s with acute or convalescent COVID-19.

The gene calls are TRBV29-1 and TRBJ2-1, with 10 bases identical to TRBD1. Germline loops: CDR1 SQVTM, CDR2 ANQGSEA. Unmatched junction bases numbered 8, after V lost 5 bases and J lost 7 bases. The CDR3 has 14 residues. The CDR3 DNA reads TGCAGCGTTAAGGGACAGGGGAATCATAATGAGCAGTTCTTC. It translates to CSVKGQGNHNEQFF.

The V gene is TRBV19, the J gene TRBJ2-7; 10 nucleotides align to TRBD2. V lost 4 bases to trimming and J lost 6 bases; unmatched junction nucleotides: 6. Looked up from germline, CDR1 is LNHDA and CDR2 is SQIVND (reference sequence). The CDR3 sequence is 14 residues long. This CDR3 is CASSRTGLASEQYF. The CDR3 DNA sequence: TGTGCCAGTAGTAGAACGGGACTAGCGTCCGAGCAGTACTTC.

The chain combines TRBV29-1 with TRBJ1-1, with 10 bases that match TRBD1. The CDR3 is 14 amino acids. V was clipped by 6 bases and J by 6 bases; unmatched bases: 10. Per the germline V gene, CDR1 is SQVTM and CDR2 is ANQGSEA. The chain's CDR3 is CSVGQGDLRPEAFF. CDR3 nucleotides: TGCAGCGTCGGACAGGGGGACCTCCGACCTGAAGCTTTCTTT.

Only a few counts were recorded for this clone. V is TRBV18 and J is TRBJ2-1; D gene ambiguous. V was clipped by 4 bases and J by 5 bases, with 9 bases between them. The CDR3 loop spans 13 amino acids. The germline CDR1 and CDR2 sequences are KGHSH and LQKENI. The CDR3 loop reads CASSLNRDNEQFF. CDR3 nucleotides: TGTGCCAGCTCACTGAATCGGGACAATGAGCAGTTCTTC.

The rearrangement uses TRBV30 and TRBJ1-6, with TRBD1 as a possible D gene (5 bases). The CDR3 runs 14 residues. Germline CDR1 and CDR2: GTSNPN and SVGIG (reference sequence). Trimming stripped 4 bases from V and 7 bases from J, with 14 bases between. The CDR3 DNA sequence: TGTGCCTGGACCCTAGGGCAGGGAAATTCACCCCTCCACTTT. Its protein product is CAWTLGQGNSPLHF.

J is TRBJ2-5 and V is TRBV6-2 or TRBV6-3; maybe TRBD1 (5 bases). The germline CDR1 and CDR2 sequences are MNHEY and SVGEGT. V dropped 6 bases and J dropped 3 bases, with 20 bases sitting between them. CDR3 length: 16 amino acids. The CDR3 region is CASSPSIGAGKETQYF. CDR3 nucleotide sequence: TGTGCCAGCAGCCCTTCAATAGGGGCAGGGAAAGAGACCCAGTACTTC.

The rearrangement links TRBV20-1 to TRBJ1-6; tentative D call: TRBD1 (5 bases). CDR1 is DFQATT, CDR2 SNEGSKA, per germline (reference sequence). This CDR3 is 13 amino acids long. Trimming took off 3 bases at V and 8 bases at J, with 11 bases between the two ends. Here the CDR3 reads CSASLTADSPLHF. CDR3 DNA sequence: TGCAGTGCTAGTCTGACAGCAGATTCACCCCTCCACTTT.

This clone was observed once. The sample holds other DNA sequences that translate to the same CDR3. The chain uses TRBV7-3 and TRBJ2-1, with 8 bases identical to TRBD2. The CDR3 is made up of 16 amino acids. Germline CDR1 and CDR2: SGHTA and FQGTGA. J was trimmed by 1 base and V by 1 base; bases with no gene match: 3. The CDR3 DNA reads as TGTGCCAGCAGCTTAATGAGCGGGAGTTCCTACAATGAGCAGTTCTTC. It specifies CASSLMSGSSYNEQFF.

This clone appeared once. The gene calls are TRBV5-1 and TRBJ2-6; 7 bases align to TRBD1. With 4 bases clipped from V and 0 bases from J, the junction kept 4 bases outside the gene matches. The CDR3 loop spans 16 amino acids. Germline V CDR1 and CDR2: SGHRS, YFSETQ. The CDR3 reads CASSEGQLSGANVLTF. The CDR3 DNA sequence: TGCGCCAGCAGCGAGGGACAGCTCTCTGGGGCCAACGTCCTGACTTTC.

This clone was observed once. The gene calls are TRBV6-1 and TRBJ1-5, with a possible D match to TRBD1 (6 bases). V lost 7 bases and J lost 4, with 14 bases in between. CDR1 and CDR2 (germline): MNHNS, SASEGT. The CDR3 sequence is 14 residues long. CDR3 bases: TGTGCCAGCATTCGTGGGGGCGAAAATCAGCCCCAGCATTTT. Its protein is CASIRGGENQPQHF.

The chain couples TRBV2 to TRBJ2-1, with 10 bases fitting TRBD1. The V gene end was trimmed by 6 bases and the J gene end by 6 bases; junction bases not matched to a gene: 5. Germline CDR1 SNHLY, CDR2 FYNNEI. The CDR3 runs to 14 residues. This CDR3 reads CASSRQGARNEQFF. The CDR3 region has the DNA TGTGCCAGCAGCAGACAGGGGGCTCGCAATGAGCAGTTCTTC.

The chain combines TRBV5-4 with TRBJ1-2; 9 bases match TRBD1. With V trimmed by 9 bases and J by 7 bases, 13 bases remained unmatched. Germline CDR1 SGHNT, CDR2 YYREEE (reference sequence). The length of the CDR3 is 14 residues. CDR3 residues: CAIASYRGPGGYTF. DNA for the CDR3: TGTGCCATCGCAAGTTACAGGGGGCCCGGTGGCTACACCTTC.

The chain recombines TRBV6-2 or TRBV6-3 with TRBJ1-5, with D maybe TRBD1 (5 bases). The germline V gene encodes CDR1 MNHEY and CDR2 SVGEGT. Trimming took off 5 bases at V and 5 bases at J, with 16 bases between the two ends. CDR3 length: 15 residues. The DNA of the CDR3 is TGTGCCAGCAGTCAGGACGACAGATCCTATCAGCCCCAGCATTTT. Translation: CASSQDDRSYQPQHF.

V usage is TRBV10-3 and J usage is TRBJ2-7; 15 bases match TRBD2. CDR3 length equals 15 residues. After removal of 0 bases from V and 12 bases from J, the junction contained 6 bases not matched to a gene. Germline V CDR1 and CDR2: ENHRY, SYGVKD. The CDR3 DNA follows: TGTGCCATCAGTGAGTCCGGACTAGCGGGGGGGCTGTCGTACTTC. The encoded protein is CAISESGLAGGLSYF.

This chain connects TRBV10-1 to TRBJ2-1, with TRBD2 matching over 10 bases. Germline V gene sequence: CDR1 WNHNN, CDR2 SYGVQD (reference sequence). This CDR3 is 18 amino acids long. With 3 bases clipped from V and 1 base from J, the junction kept 9 bases outside the gene matches. The CDR3 DNA follows: TGCGCCAGCAGTGATTCTCGGTCTAGCGGGGGATCCTACAATGAGCAGTTCTTC. Translation gives CASSDSRSSGGSYNEQFF.

This sequence joins TRBV9 and TRBJ2-3, with 10 bases aligning to TRBD2. The ends lost 1 base at V and 0 bases at J; junction bases unmatched: 11. The germline gives CDR1 SGDLS, CDR2 YYNGEE. The CDR3 totals 19 residues. CDR3 coding DNA: TGTGCCAGCAGCGTAATGGGGCTAGCGGGGGCCGGGAGCACAGATACGCAGTATTTT. Its protein is CASSVMGLAGAGSTDTQYF.

The sample holds a few counts of this clone. The chain couples TRBV7-2 to TRBJ1-1, with 7 positions matching TRBD1. The CDR3 consists of 14 residues. Germline assignment: CDR1 SGHTA and CDR2 FQGNSA. V lost 1 base to trimming and J lost 5 bases; unmatched junction nucleotides: 4. CDR3 in amino acids: CASSLGQGRTEAFF. The CDR3 DNA follows: TGTGCCAGCAGCTTAGGACAGGGCCGGACTGAAGCTTTCTTT.

This clone was picked up a small number of times. The chain links TRBV6-5 to TRBJ2-2; 9 positions match TRBD1. CDR1 and CDR2 from the germline V gene are MNHEY and SVGAGI. V shed 0 bases and J 4 bases; nucleotides not matched to a gene: 3. The CDR3 spans 16 residues. The CDR3 nucleotides read TGTGCCAGCAGTTACTCGACAGGGGGACTCACCGGGGAGCTGTTTTTT. It codes for CASSYSTGGLTGELFF.

The rearrangement links TRBV7-9 to TRBJ1-4; D gene uncertain. CDR1 is SEHNR and CDR2 is FQNEAQ in the germline V gene (reference sequence). The length of the CDR3 is 15 residues. Deletions cut 5 bases from V and 0 bases from J, with 10 bases between. In DNA, the CDR3 is TGTGCCAGCAGCAAAGGACTATCAACTAATGAAAAACTGTTTTTT. Its protein product is CASSKGLSTNEKLFF.

This sequence joins TRBV10-3 and TRBJ1-2, with 7 positions matching TRBD1. Trimming at V came to 2 bases and at J to 5 bases, leaving 11 bases not matched to a gene. CDR3 length: 16 amino acids. Looked up from germline, CDR1 is ENHRY and CDR2 is SYGVKD. The CDR3, as DNA: TGTGCCATCAGTGAGCCCAGAGGGGGCACGGGGTATGGCTACACCTTC. Residues: CAISEPRGGTGYGYTF.

Comments on this clone: The junction does not match germline at one end; this may be a read error. Within the sample, other DNA sequences also encode this same CDR3. The chain recombines TRBV9 with TRBJ2-1, with 8 bases lining up with TRBD2. From germline, CDR1 is SGDLS and CDR2 YYNGEE. The CDR3 has 14 residues. CDR3 region: CASSSGGAYNEQFF. The CDR3 nucleotides are TGCGCCAGCAGCTCGGGGGGGGCCTACAATGAGCAGTTCTTC.

This clone was seen just once. The rearrangement uses TRBV7-8 and TRBJ2-1; D is ambiguous. V lost 0 bases to trimming and J lost 7 bases, with 22 bases between them. The CDR3 is made up of 18 amino acids. Germline V lookup: CDR1 SGHVS, CDR2 FQNEAQ. CDR3 sequence (DNA): TGTGCCAGCAGCTTAGCTGCTTCAATTCCCCCTAGTCGGAATGAGCAGTTCTTC. Its protein product is CASSLAASIPPSRNEQFF.

The genes are TRBV7-9 and TRBJ2-1; no definite D call. In germline, CDR1 is SEHNR, CDR2 FQNEAQ (reference sequence). Deletions cut 2 bases from V and 0 bases from J, with 17 bases between. The CDR3 extends over 18 amino acids. The CDR3 DNA is TGTGCCAGCAGCTTATTAGTCCTCGCACTTCGCTCCTACAATGAGCAGTTCTTC. This sequence encodes CASSLLVLALRSYNEQFF.

This clone has a single count. The J gene is TRBJ1-1, the V gene TRBV2; the match to TRBD1 covers 10 bases. V was clipped by 6 bases and J by 1 base; unmatched bases: 5. This CDR3 spans 15 amino acids. Germline CDR1 is SNHLY and CDR2 is FYNNEI. DNA of the CDR3: TGTGCCAGCAGACTCCGGACAGGGGGGAACACTGAAGCTTTCTTT. It is translated as CASRLRTGGNTEAFF.